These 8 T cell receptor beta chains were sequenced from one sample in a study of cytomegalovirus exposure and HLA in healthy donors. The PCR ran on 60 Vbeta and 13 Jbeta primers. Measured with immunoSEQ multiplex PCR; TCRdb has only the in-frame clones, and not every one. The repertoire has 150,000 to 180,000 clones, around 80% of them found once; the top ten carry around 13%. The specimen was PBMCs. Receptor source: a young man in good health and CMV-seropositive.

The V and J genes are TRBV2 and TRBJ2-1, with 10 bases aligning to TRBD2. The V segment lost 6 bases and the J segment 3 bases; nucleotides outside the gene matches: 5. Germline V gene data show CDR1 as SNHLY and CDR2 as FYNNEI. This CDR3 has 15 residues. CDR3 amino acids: CASSVGLADYNEQFF. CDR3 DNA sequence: TGTGCCAGCAGCGTTGGACTAGCGGACTACAATGAGCAGTTCTTC.

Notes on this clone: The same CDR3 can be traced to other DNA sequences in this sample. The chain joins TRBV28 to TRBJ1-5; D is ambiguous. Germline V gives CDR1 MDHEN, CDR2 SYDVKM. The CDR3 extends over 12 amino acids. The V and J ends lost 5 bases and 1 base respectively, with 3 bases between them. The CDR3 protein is CASSQSNQPQHF. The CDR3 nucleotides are TGTGCCAGCAGTCAGAGCAATCAGCCCCAGCATTTT.

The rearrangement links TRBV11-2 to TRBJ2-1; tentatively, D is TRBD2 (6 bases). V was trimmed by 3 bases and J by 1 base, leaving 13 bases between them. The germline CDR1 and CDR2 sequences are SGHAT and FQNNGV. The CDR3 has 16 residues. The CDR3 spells CASSFNSGLSYNEQFF. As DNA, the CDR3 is TGTGCCAGCAGCTTTAATAGCGGTCTGTCCTACAATGAGCAGTTCTTC.

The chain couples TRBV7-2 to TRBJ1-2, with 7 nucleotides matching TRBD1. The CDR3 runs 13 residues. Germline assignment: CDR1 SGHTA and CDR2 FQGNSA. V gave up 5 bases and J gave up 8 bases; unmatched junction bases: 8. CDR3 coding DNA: TGTGCCAGCAGCCTAGGGACAGCGCGGGGCTACACCTTC. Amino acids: CASSLGTARGYTF.

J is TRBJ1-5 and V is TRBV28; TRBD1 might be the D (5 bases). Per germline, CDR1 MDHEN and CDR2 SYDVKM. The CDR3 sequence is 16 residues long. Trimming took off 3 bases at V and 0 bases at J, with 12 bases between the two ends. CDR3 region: CASSLAQGGSNQPQHF. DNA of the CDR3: TGTGCCAGCAGTTTGGCCCAGGGCGGTAGCAATCAGCCCCAGCATTTT.

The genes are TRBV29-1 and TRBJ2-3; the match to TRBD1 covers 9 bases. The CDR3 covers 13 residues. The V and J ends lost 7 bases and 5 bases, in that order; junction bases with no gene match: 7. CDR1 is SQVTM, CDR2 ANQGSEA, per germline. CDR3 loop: CSAGQGKLDTQYF. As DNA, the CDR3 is TGCAGCGCGGGACAGGGAAAGCTAGATACGCAGTATTTT.

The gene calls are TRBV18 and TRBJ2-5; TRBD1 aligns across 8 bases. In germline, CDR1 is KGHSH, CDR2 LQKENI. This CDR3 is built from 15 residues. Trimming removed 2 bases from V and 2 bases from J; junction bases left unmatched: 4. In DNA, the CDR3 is TGTGCCAGCTCACCAGGGACAGGCTATCAAGAGACCCAGTACTTC. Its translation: CASSPGTGYQETQYF.

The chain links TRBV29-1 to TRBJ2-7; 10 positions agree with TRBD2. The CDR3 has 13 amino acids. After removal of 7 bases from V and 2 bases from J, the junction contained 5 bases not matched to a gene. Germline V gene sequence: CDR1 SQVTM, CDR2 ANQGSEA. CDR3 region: CSASSGRTYEQYF. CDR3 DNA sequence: TGCAGCGCCTCTAGCGGGAGAACCTACGAGCAGTACTTC.